This paragraph reports one TCR beta chain. Which antigen it targets is not known. Base qualities are missing; no much larger clone stands one base away. The sample originates from a study of shared clonotypes between healthy human individuals (dated by TCRdb to 2019 to 2021). For the wider study: Two women and a few men aged 18 to 49 years were included in the cohort. Per donor, three plates each were used for CD4 naive and CD4 memory, two for CD8 naive, and one for CD8 memory. The study deeply sequenced blood TCR repertoires of about 5 healthy adults to estimate repertoire size and the extent of clonotype sharing between individuals. To increase sequencing depth and limit assay-specific biases, different laboratories used diverse techniques to prepare libraries and sequence TCR repertoires. Each donor's leukapheresis produced roughly between roughly 0.94 and 9.5 billion PBMCs.

V loses 0 bases of germline sequence and J loses 0 bases, and the interval between the two ends is 15 bases. CDR1 LGHNA and CDR2 YSLEER were looked up in the germline V gene. The CDR3 sequence holds 17 residues, the cysteine and phenylalanine included. Of the read, only the CDR3 DNA is kept; its 51 bases are in frame from base 1. Summary of the overall study and its limitations: Compared with non-shared clonotypes, clonotypes shared by all four sorted-subset donors had higher generation probabilities. Sampling was restricted to blood, and TCR repertoires in tissues likely differ from the TCR repertoires found in blood. Incomplete sequencing was indicated by rarefaction of sorted-subset datasets, despite the large sequencing depth. Naive subsets generally had larger estimated clonotype richness than memory subsets did. Pairwise subsampling indicated that sequencing depth was expected to affect the degree of clonotype sharing among donors. When four donors were compared, the shared fraction of clonotypes was about 5.2% for naive CD4, roughly 3.4% for naive CD8, 2.3% for memory CD4, and 0.4% for memory CD8. Because the study included a small number of donors, the genetic and exposure-history diversity represented was limited.

The donors were healthy, HIV-negative adults who had no recently reported acute infections or vaccinations. Every donor was a Caucasian adult living in Nashville, Tennessee, USA. CD4+ T cells were enriched by magnetic negative selection, after which naive cells were positively selected on CD45RA and the negative fraction was taken as the memory subset. After blood collection by leukapheresis, PBMCs were isolated using Ficoll-Histopaque density gradient centrifugation and then cryopreserved in the vapor phase of liquid nitrogen. Purity and quantity of every magnetically sorted T cell population were checked by analytical flow cytometry. Each sorted fraction had its genomic DNA isolated and then quantified by UV absorbance on a Nanodrop 2000c. Using the deep immunoSEQ assay, TCR CDR3 regions were amplified from genomic DNA by multiplex PCR. For each cell subset, the extracted genomic DNA was distributed evenly across all wells of several immunoSEQ 96-well plates, and each plate served as one replicate. Each replicate PCR for sorted subsets received roughly 200 ng genomic DNA, equal to about 30,000 T cell genomes. Purified libraries were quantified with a Qubit 3.0 fluorometer, sized on a Bioanalyzer 2100, and re-quantified with the KAPA Library Quantification kit. A separate single-read 150-cycle Illumina NextSeq 550 flow cell was used to sequence each immunoSEQ 96-well plate. The paper's processing steps were these. Because the immunoSEQ output held only junctional sequences and lacked quality scores, the filtering could not match the filtering applied to full-length reads. Sequences were annotated with PyIR, a Python wrapper for IgBLAST v1.9, and V/J genes and CDR3 were assigned using IMGT germline references. Reads were removed for weak V/J assignments (E-value above 1e-6), missing CDR3, stop codons, out-of-frame junctions, or ambiguous translated residues. V3J clonotypes were defined as sequences sharing an identical inferred V gene, J gene, and CDR3 amino acid sequence. The percentage overlap between two repertoires was calculated by dividing the number of shared unique clonotypes by the size of the smaller repertoire. RTK rarefaction, the Chao1 estimator, and Recon v2.1 estimates of unobserved clonotypes were used to assess repertoire richness. Generation probabilities for all TCRbeta clonotypes obtained by the gDNA method from a handful of donors were computed using OLGA. TCRdb carries this immuneACCESS record with in-frame sequences only. Its versions omit some clonotypes, under half of them owing to an unresolved V gene in the studies checked, with the rest unexplained. That table furnishes V, J and clone size, whereas the DNA furnished D and trimming. Counted in this sample were some 1.5 million clones; around 98% of them appeared once. Approximately 0.44% of the sample is taken by the ten largest.

The chain joins TRBV4-3 to TRBJ2-7; possibly the D gene is TRBD1, per 5 matching bases. The sequence was collected from a man aged 30-40 years in good health. Sequencing was carried out using naive CD4+ T cells sorted from blood. What this sample's cell subset or site label stands for: CD45RA+ positively selected. CDR3 sequence: CASSQDYPTEISYEQYF. The bases are TGCGCCAGCAGCCAAGATTACCCGACAGAGATCTCCTACGAGCAGTACTTC.